This T cell receptor beta chain was identified during a study of blood T cell repertoires in COVID-19. Study-wide background: Sites across the United States, Italy and Spain contributed samples from acute and convalescent COVID-19. Nucleic acid was either cDNA or gDNA, and it came from T cells, B-cell-depleted T cells, or PBMCs.

Authors' analysis steps: Reference gene primer amplification in the assay estimated nucleated cell counts. Data came from immunoSEQ multiplex PCR; TCRdb stores just in-frame clones and leaves some out. That table is the source of V, J and clone size, and D and trimming were worked out from the DNA. This table holds around 89,000 clones, about two thirds found once. CDR1 and CDR2 from the germline V gene are SGHNT and YYREEE (reference sequence). CDR3 length: 15 amino acids. V was clipped by 4 bases and J by 0 bases; unmatched bases: 6. V gene TRBV5-4 combines with J gene TRBJ2-5; the match to TRBD1 covers 7 bases. The source of this sequence is a woman older than 75 with acute or convalescent COVID-19. Sequenced material: peripheral blood. CDR3 in amino acids: CASSHRDSHQETQYF. The CDR3 nucleotides are TGTGCCAGCAGCCACCGGGACAGTCACCAAGAGACCCAGTACTTC.